This T cell receptor beta chain stems from a study of blood T cell repertoires in COVID-19. Across the whole study: Donors in the United States, Italy and Spain gave samples during acute or convalescent COVID-19. Sources were T cells, B-cell-depleted T cells, or PBMCs; the material itself was cDNA or gDNA.

This CDR3 has 14 residues. V trimming: 1 base; J trimming: 13 bases; junction bases outside the gene matches: 10. Germline-derived CDR1 and CDR2 are SGHTA and FQGNSA. Methods used by the authors: Nucleated cell counts were estimated from reference gene primer amplification. Libraries were prepared by immunoSEQ multiplex PCR; TCRdb keeps only in-frame clonotypes and omits some of them. That table furnishes V, J and clone size, whereas the DNA furnished D and trimming. The data contain hundreds of thousands of clones, approximately 86% of them singletons. V gene TRBV7-2 combines with J gene TRBJ2-1, with 7 nucleotides matching TRBD2. This sequence originates from a woman in her 30s who had recovered from COVID-19. Sequencing input: peripheral blood. As DNA, the CDR3 is TGTGCCAGCAGCTTAGATGCGACTAGCAGGAGCCAGTTCTTC. Protein: CASSLDATSRSQFF.